These T cell receptor beta chains were read from a single sample in a study of cytomegalovirus exposure and HLA in healthy donors. Assay: immunoSEQ multiplex PCR; the TCRdb copy retains only in-frame clones and omits some. The repertoire holds 100,000 to 150,000 clones, with about 77% as singletons. Sequencing was carried out using PBMCs. These receptors were taken from a woman aged 40 to 50 in good health and CMV-seronegative. Each CDR3 is given with its conserved first and last residue. The order of the fields is D gene, J gene, clone size, CDR3 length, V gene, CDR3 protein, CDR3 DNA. A D gene is named only where the DNA matches it firmly. Rows give clone size only sometimes, using once, few, many, or a class for an expanded clone.

TRBD2	TRBJ2-2	NA	15	TRBV27	CASSFPGGLTGELFF	TGTGCCAGCAGTTTTCCGGGGGGGCTCACCGGGGAGCTGTTTTTT
NA	TRBJ1-5	NA	15	TRBV27	CASSFGQGGNQPQHF	TGTGCCAGCAGTTTCGGGCAGGGCGGAAATCAGCCCCAGCATTTT
NA	TRBJ1-6	once	14	TRBV6-6	CASSYSMANSPLHF	TGTGCCAGCAGTTACTCGATGGCCAATTCACCCCTCCACTTT
NA	TRBJ1-1	few	16	TRBV7-2	CASSQSWGGGRTEAFF	TGTGCCAGCAGCCAAAGTTGGGGGGGAGGGAGGACTGAAGCTTTCTTT
NA	TRBJ2-1	NA	14	TRBV7-9	CASSLLALEDEQFF	TGTGCCAGCAGCTTACTAGCACTGGAGGATGAGCAGTTCTTC
TRBD1	TRBJ1-2	NA	14	TRBV7-2	CASSFGTGYDGYTF	TGTGCCAGCAGCTTTGGGACAGGGTATGATGGCTACACCTTC
TRBD2	TRBJ2-3	NA	16	TRBV9	CASSVVSGGVGGTQYF	TGTGCCAGCAGCGTAGTCAGCGGGGGGGTAGGCGGTACGCAGTATTTT
NA	TRBJ1-4	NA	14	TRBV13	CASSRSRGSEKLFF	TGTGCCAGCAGCCGTAGCAGGGGAAGTGAAAAACTGTTTTTT
TRBD2	TRBJ2-3	few	20	TRBV4-3	CASSQETSGGARYSTDTQYF	TGCGCCAGCAGCCAAGAGACTAGCGGGGGGGCCCGCTATAGCACAGATACGCAGTATTTT
NA	TRBJ1-1	once	13	TRBV30	CAWSSGQHNEAFF	TGTGCCTGGAGTTCCGGACAGCACAATGAAGCTTTCTTT
TRBD1	TRBJ1-4	NA	19	TRBV7-9	CASSLRESPRGATNEKLFF	TGTGCCAGCAGCCTCAGAGAAAGCCCCAGGGGGGCAACTAATGAAAAACTGTTTTTT
NA	TRBJ1-2	NA	15	TRBV4-1	CASRKDAGGNYGYTF	TGCGCCAGCAGAAAGGATGCGGGCGGCAACTATGGCTACACCTTC
NA	TRBJ1-2	NA	15	TRBV15	CATSRDWYRESGYTF	TGTGCCACCAGCAGAGATTGGTACAGGGAGAGTGGCTACACCTTC
NA	TRBJ1-5	NA	18	TRBV6-1	CASSEGTIRTIRHQPQHF	TGTGCCAGCAGTGAAGGAACAATTAGGACAATCCGGCATCAGCCCCAGCATTTT
TRBD1	TRBJ1-6	NA	16	TRBV4-2	CASSHLTQGDTSPLHF	TGTGCCAGCAGCCATCTAACACAGGGGGATACTTCACCCCTCCACTTT
TRBD1	TRBJ2-7	once	13	TRBV4-2	CASSRDRDDEQYF	TGTGCCAGCAGCCGGGACAGGGACGACGAGCAGTACTTC
TRBD1	TRBJ1-2	NA	15	TRBV2	CASSGTGAFNYGYTF	TGTGCCAGCAGTGGGACAGGGGCCTTCAACTATGGCTACACCTTC
NA	TRBJ1-1	few	15	TRBV28	CASSLGQGRNTEAFF	TGTGCCAGCAGTTTAGGGCAGGGCCGGAACACTGAAGCTTTCTTT
NA	TRBJ1-1	NA	16	TRBV4-1	CASSQNGLSGGTEAFF	TGCGCCAGCAGCCAGAATGGCCTATCCGGGGGCACTGAAGCTTTCTTT
NA	TRBJ2-1	NA	17	TRBV29-1	CSVQGGDTPLSYNEQFF	TGCAGCGTCCAGGGAGGGGACACTCCTCTGTCCTACAATGAGCAGTTCTTC
TRBD1	TRBJ1-5	NA	15	TRBV7-9	CASSSTGGFDQPQHF	TGTGCCAGCAGCTCGACAGGGGGCTTCGATCAGCCCCAGCATTTT
TRBD1	TRBJ1-6	NA	16	TRBV18	CASSPGQGGLDSPLHF	TGTGCCAGCTCACCGGGACAGGGGGGATTGGATTCACCCCTCCACTTT
NA	TRBJ1-2	NA	16	TRBV14	CASSQVLDSDRYGYTF	TGTGCCAGCAGCCAAGTTCTAGACAGTGATCGGTATGGCTACACCTTC
TRBD1	TRBJ2-1	NA	15	TRBV4-1	CASSQVRGQGNEQFF	TGCGCCAGCAGCCAAGTCCGTGGACAGGGGAATGAGCAGTTCTTC
NA	TRBJ1-6	NA	11	TRBV2	CASTDRRPLHF	TGTGCCAGCACCGACAGGCGGCCCCTCCACTTT
TRBD1	TRBJ2-7	NA	15	TRBV7-9	CSSSLGQGISYEQYF	TGTTCCAGCAGCTTAGGACAGGGGATCTCCTACGAGCAGTACTTC
TRBD1	TRBJ1-2	NA	14	TRBV5-4	CASSSKDRDYGYTF	TGTGCCAGCAGCTCTAAGGACAGGGACTATGGCTACACCTTC
NA	TRBJ2-6	once	15	TRBV19	CASSMITAGANVLTF	TGTGCCAGTAGTATGATAACAGCCGGGGCCAACGTCCTGACTTTC
NA	TRBJ1-2	once	14	TRBV28	CASSLAVIGSGYTF	TGTGCCAGCAGTTTGGCAGTAATTGGGAGTGGCTACACCTTC
TRBD1	TRBJ2-7	NA	15	TRBV28	CASRGDRGSSYEQYF	TGTGCCAGCAGGGGCGACAGGGGGAGCTCCTACGAGCAGTACTTC
NA	TRBJ1-6	NA	13	TRBV5-6	CASSRTRGPPLHF	TGTGCCAGCAGCCGAACCAGGGGTCCACCCCTCCACTTT
TRBD1	TRBJ2-6	few	18	TRBV30	CACWAEGTGGVRANVLTF	TGTGCCTGCTGGGCCGAGGGCACAGGGGGCGTTAGGGCCAACGTCCTGACTTTC
TRBD1	TRBJ1-1	NA	12	TRBV27	CASSTTGVRAFF	TGTGCCAGCAGTACTACAGGGGTGAGAGCTTTCTTT
TRBD2	TRBJ2-3	NA	16	TRBV9	CASSVASSGSTDTQYF	TGTGCCAGCAGCGTAGCTTCTAGCGGTAGCACAGATACGCAGTATTTT
TRBD1	TRBJ2-7	NA	18	TRBV12-5	CASGLVHLLRTGSYEQYF	TGTGCTAGTGGTTTGGTACATCTGTTAAGGACAGGGTCCTACGAGCAGTACTTC
TRBD1	TRBJ1-3	NA	14	TRBV10-3	CATTQGVGGNTIYF	TGTGCCACAACCCAGGGGGTTGGAGGAAACACCATATATTTT
TRBD1	TRBJ2-2	NA	14	TRBV19	CASSRTGATGELFF	TGTGCCAGTAGTCGGACAGGGGCCACCGGGGAGCTGTTTTTT
TRBD1	TRBJ2-1	NA	15	TRBV7-8	CASSYRGSSYNEQFF	TGTGCCAGCAGCTACAGGGGGAGCTCCTACAATGAGCAGTTCTTC
NA	TRBJ2-1	NA	16	TRBV10-3	CAISEELGGPYNEQFF	TGTGCCATCAGTGAAGAGTTGGGAGGACCCTACAATGAGCAGTTCTTC
TRBD1	TRBJ2-1	NA	15	TRBV5-1	CASSLGQGAVDEQFF	TGCGCCAGCAGCTTGGGCCAGGGGGCGGTCGATGAGCAGTTCTTC